This is a list of T cell receptor beta chains from one sample in a study of cytomegalovirus exposure and HLA in healthy donors. Using immunoSEQ multiplex PCR, the repertoire was profiled, and TCRdb retains in-frame clones only, with some absent. The sample has about 130,000 clones; approximately 91% are singletons. Specimen: PBMCs. Source of these receptors: a man aged 25 to 45 in good health and CMV-seronegative. The CDR3 runs from the conserved cysteine through the conserved F or W. The D gene is left open where the match is weak. Not every row has a clone size; where given, it reads once, few, many or a size class.

d_gene	v_gene	abundance	j_gene	CDR3nt	CDR3aa
.	TRBV7-9	few	TRBJ2-3	TGTGCCAGCAGCCCCTCGTACGGGTATAGCACAGATACGCAGTATTTT	CASSPSYGYSTDTQYF
.	TRBV14	.	TRBJ2-7	TGTGCCAGCAGCCAAGGTCTAGCAGGTCCTTACGAGCAGTACTTC	CASSQGLAGPYEQYF
.	TRBV6-5	once	TRBJ1-5	TGTGCCAGCAGCTCAACGGGCGGGGGAGGGAAGCATTTT	CASSSTGGGGKHF
.	TRBV27	few	TRBJ1-5	TGTGCCAGCACCACGGGCAATCAGCCCCAGCATTTT	CASTTGNQPQHF
TRBD1	TRBV30	.	TRBJ2-1	TGTGCCTGGAGTCAGGGGGCCCTAGTTAGGAATGAGCAGTTCTTC	CAWSQGALVRNEQFF
TRBD1	TRBV2	.	TRBJ2-5	TGTGCCAGCAGTGAGGGAGACAGGGCCTTGGAGACCCAGTACTTC	CASSEGDRALETQYF
TRBD1	TRBV19	.	TRBJ2-5	TGTGCCAGTAGTGCCCGGACAGGGGAGAGGACCCAGTACTTC	CASSARTGERTQYF
TRBD2	TRBV5-1	.	TRBJ2-4	TGCGCCAGCAGCTTGGAGGATGGGGCGGGAGGAAACATTCAGTACTTC	CASSLEDGAGGNIQYF
.	TRBV5-1	.	TRBJ1-5	TGCGCCAGCAGCGGCGGTCAGCCCCAGCATTTT	CASSGGQPQHF
TRBD1	TRBV6-4	many	TRBJ2-3	TGTGCCAGCAGTGACTCAGGGGGCGCAGATACGCAGTATTTT	CASSDSGGADTQYF
.	TRBV30	.	TRBJ1-2	TGTGCCGCGCGGGAATTACATGGCTACACCTTC	CAARELHGYTF
TRBD2	TRBV30	.	TRBJ2-5	TGTGCCTGGGGGAACGGACTAGCGGGAGAGACCCAGTACTTC	CAWGNGLAGETQYF
TRBD2	TRBV4-1	.	TRBJ2-7	TGCGCCAGCAGCCATAGAACCGGGCGGGAGGGATTCTACGAGCAGTACTTC	CASSHRTGREGFYEQYF
TRBD2	TRBV5-6	.	TRBJ2-5	TGTGCCAGCAGCTCGGGACTAGCGGAAGAGACCCAGTACTTC	CASSSGLAEETQYF
.	TRBV19	.	TRBJ1-1	TGTGCCAGTAGTAATAAGCCGACAGGCACTGAAGCTTTCTTT	CASSNKPTGTEAFF
TRBD2	TRBV6-5	.	TRBJ2-7	TGTGCCAGCAGACGGGGGGGCACCTACGAGCAGTACTTC	CASRRGGTYEQYF
.	TRBV4-3	.	TRBJ2-1	TGCGCCAGCAGCCAACCCGGAGAACCGGGTGAGCAGTTCTTC	CASSQPGEPGEQFF
.	TRBV15	.	TRBJ2-1	TGTGCCACCAGCAGACCCGGGACTCCTTCCTACAATGAGCAGTTCTTC	CATSRPGTPSYNEQFF
.	TRBV6-1	.	TRBJ2-1	TGTGCCAGCAGTGGATCAGGGTATGAGCAGTTCTTC	CASSGSGYEQFF
.	TRBV7-6	.	TRBJ2-7	TGTGCCAGCAGCCCAACATCAGGCTACGAGCAGTACTTC	CASSPTSGYEQYF
.	TRBV2	once	TRBJ1-2	TGTGCCAGCAACAGGGAAGGTAGTGGCTACACCTTC	CASNREGSGYTF
TRBD2	TRBV7-9	.	TRBJ2-1	TGTGCCAGCAGCTTGAGGGGCTTGGCGGGAGGGATGTGGAATGAGCAGTTCTTC	CASSLRGLAGGMWNEQFF
TRBD2	TRBV28	.	TRBJ2-1	TGTGCCAGCAGTTTATGGCTAGCGGGAGAAGGTCGGGGCAATGAGCAGTTCTTC	CASSLWLAGEGRGNEQFF
.	TRBV30	few	TRBJ2-2	TGTGCCTGGAGTCTTCGCACCGGGGAGCTGTTTTTT	CAWSLRTGELFF
.	TRBV11-2	.	TRBJ2-7	TGTGCCAGCAGCTTAGTGCGGCCTCCGAGCGAGCAGTACTTC	CASSLVRPPSEQYF
TRBD2	TRBV5-4	.	TRBJ2-7	TGTGCCAGCAGCTTGGTTGCGGGAGTTCACGAGCAGTACTTC	CASSLVAGVHEQYF
.	TRBV9	.	TRBJ2-3	TGTGCCAGCAGCGGTAGAACGGACACCACAGATACGCAGTATTTT	CASSGRTDTTDTQYF
.	TRBV27	.	TRBJ2-7	TGTGCCAGCAGTTTGGCGGCAGCCTACGAGCAGTACTTC	CASSLAAAYEQYF
.	TRBV6-5	.	TRBJ2-7	TGTGCCAGCAAAGTCAGAGGAAGCTCCTACGAGCAGTACTTC	CASKVRGSSYEQYF
.	TRBV2	.	TRBJ1-1	TGTGCCAGCATTTTTAACTTTAACACTGAAGCTTTCTTT	CASIFNFNTEAFF
.	TRBV9	.	TRBJ2-5	TGTGCCAGCAGCGTACAGCAGGCCCCGCGAGAGACCCAGTACTTC	CASSVQQAPRETQYF
.	TRBV18	.	TRBJ1-1	TGTGCCAGCTCACCCCTCCCTATGAACACTGAAGCTTTCTTT	CASSPLPMNTEAFF
TRBD2	TRBV19	.	TRBJ2-7	TGTGCCAGTAGCGAACTCAGCGGGAGCGGGTACGAGCAGTACTTC	CASSELSGSGYEQYF
TRBD2	TRBV2	.	TRBJ2-1	TGTGCCAGCAGTGAAGAGACTAGCGGGAGGGGTAAGGCCTACAATGAGCAGTTCTTC	CASSEETSGRGKAYNEQFF
.	TRBV19	.	TRBJ2-5	TGTGCCAGTAGTATGAGGGTCCAAGAGACCCAGTACTTC	CASSMRVQETQYF
.	TRBV7-9	.	TRBJ2-1	TGTGCCAGCAGCTTAGGTGGGCGGGATTACTACAATGAGCAGTTCTTC	CASSLGGRDYYNEQFF
TRBD2	TRBV6-4	few	TRBJ2-1	TGTGCCAGCAGTGAAGAGACTAGCGGGGGCGGTGGTGAGCAGTTCTTC	CASSEETSGGGGEQFF
.	TRBV12-5	once	TRBJ2-7	TGTGCTAGTGGTTTGCACCCCCTCACGGGGCAGTACTTC	CASGLHPLTGQYF
.	TRBV21-1	.	TRBJ2-7	TGTGCCAGCCTGGAATCAGGGTCTCCCTACGAGCAGTACTTC	CASLESGSPYEQYF
TRBD1	TRBV6-1	.	TRBJ2-4	TGTGCCAGCGCGAGTCTTGGGACAGTAAAAAACATTCAGTACTTC	CASASLGTVKNIQYF
TRBD2	TRBV2	.	TRBJ2-1	TGTGCCGGATCTCCGTGGCGGGGGGATTACAATGAGCAGTTCTTC	CAGSPWRGDYNEQFF
TRBD1	TRBV11-2	.	TRBJ1-2	TGTGCCAGCAGCCGGACAGGGGGCACCTCTAACTATGGCTACACCTTC	CASSRTGGTSNYGYTF
TRBD2	TRBV6-5	.	TRBJ2-1	TGTGCCAGCAGCCTCACTAGCGGGAGGGGTAATGAGCAGTTCTTC	CASSLTSGRGNEQFF
TRBD2	TRBV6-1	.	TRBJ2-7	TGTGCCAGCAGAGTAGCGGGAGGGCCCTCGGGCGAGCAGTACTTC	CASRVAGGPSGEQYF
TRBD2	TRBV27	.	TRBJ2-1	TGTGCCAGCAGTTCTCACCTAGCGGGCTCCTACAATGAGCAGTTCTTC	CASSSHLAGSYNEQFF
.	TRBV27	.	TRBJ2-1	TGTGCCAGCAGTTTAGCGGGGTCGTACAATGAGCAGTTCTTC	CASSLAGSYNEQFF
TRBD2	TRBV11-3	.	TRBJ2-1	TGTGCCAGCAGCCCGGGACTAGTCAATGAGCAGTTCTTC	CASSPGLVNEQFF
TRBD2	TRBV5-1	.	TRBJ2-5	TGCGCCAGCAGCTTGATGACTAGCCCACAAGAGACCCAGTACTTC	CASSLMTSPQETQYF
TRBD1	TRBV19	.	TRBJ1-5	TGTGCCAGTAGTATAGTGGGACAGGGGTTCCAGCCCCAGCATTTT	CASSIVGQGFQPQHF
TRBD1	TRBV27	.	TRBJ1-2	TGTGCCAGCAGTTTAGGGGACAGCTATGGCTACACCTTC	CASSLGDSYGYTF
.	TRBV7-9	.	TRBJ2-1	TGTGCCAGCGAAGCGGTCCCCTACAATGAGCAGTTCTTC	CASEAVPYNEQFF
.	TRBV4-1	once	TRBJ1-2	TGCGCCAGCAGCGAAAGCCCCCGCCCGGGGGGCGCAGGAGATGGCTACACCTTC	CASSESPRPGGAGDGYTF
TRBD2	TRBV9	.	TRBJ2-7	TGTGCCAGCAGCCCGACTAGCGGCGTCTCCTACGAGCAGTACTTC	CASSPTSGVSYEQYF
.	TRBV27	many	TRBJ1-5	TGTGCCAGCAGTTCGGGGAATAGCAATCAGCCCCAGCATTTT	CASSSGNSNQPQHF
TRBD1	TRBV6-1	.	TRBJ2-5	TGTGCCAGCAGTGGGACAGGGGTTGGAGAGACCCAGTACTTC	CASSGTGVGETQYF